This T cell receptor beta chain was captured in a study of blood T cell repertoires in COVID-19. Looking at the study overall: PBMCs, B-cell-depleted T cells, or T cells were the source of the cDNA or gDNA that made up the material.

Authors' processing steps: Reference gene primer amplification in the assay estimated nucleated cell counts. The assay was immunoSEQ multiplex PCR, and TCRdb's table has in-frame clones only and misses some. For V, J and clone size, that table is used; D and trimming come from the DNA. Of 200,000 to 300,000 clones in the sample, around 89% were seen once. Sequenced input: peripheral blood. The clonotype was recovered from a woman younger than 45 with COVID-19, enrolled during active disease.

DNA of the CDR3: TGTGCCAGCAGCTTGGGACTAGCGGGGGGGCAGAGTGCCAAAAACATTCAGTACTTC. Amino acid sequence: CASSLGLAGGQSAKNIQYF. This chain joins TRBV7-2 and TRBJ2-4, with 16 positions matching TRBD2. This CDR3 has 19 amino acids. The ends lost 3 bases at V and 1 base at J; junction bases unmatched: 6. Per the germline V gene, CDR1 is SGHTA and CDR2 is FQGNSA.